The rows below give T cell receptor beta chains drawn from one sample of a study of CD8 T cells in ankylosing spondylitis. One entry per CDR3 protein, called by TCRdb with MiXCR from the 5' RACE reads. The sample shows about 110,000 distinct CDR3 sequences, approximately 25% of them seen only once. Sequences were obtained from synovial fluid, either unsorted or a sorted T cell fraction (not recorded which). The receptors here all came from a male donor with ankylosing spondylitis. Each CDR3 is given with its conserved first and last residue. D genes are given only for firm matches. Some rows mark clone size as missing; the rest say once, few, many or name a class of expanded clone.

v_gene,abundance,d_gene,j_gene,CDR3aa,CDR3nt
TRBV7-2,few,-,TRBJ2-2,CASSSSRDSGELFF,TGTGCCAGCAGCTCGTCCAGGGACTCCGGGGAGCTGTTTTTT
TRBV5-4,few,TRBD1,TRBJ2-3,CASTKDRGPTDTQYF,TGTGCCAGCACCAAGGACAGGGGGCCCACAGATACGCAGTATTTT
TRBV29-1,few,-,TRBJ2-1,CSATTGDEQFF,TGCAGCGCTACTACCGGGGATGAGCAGTTCTTC
TRBV5-1,few,-,TRBJ1-1,CASSLGGQGTEAFF,TGCGCCAGCAGCTTGGGGGGGCAGGGCACTGAAGCTTTCTTT
TRBV10-2,-,-,TRBJ2-7,CASSTQSTAGEQYF,TGCGCCAGCAGCACACAGTCAACAGCGGGCGAGCAGTACTTC
TRBV7-6,many,TRBD2,TRBJ2-1,CASSFMGGSYNEQFF,TGTGCCAGCAGCTTCATGGGGGGGTCCTACAATGAGCAGTTCTTC
TRBV25-1,few,TRBD1,TRBJ2-3,CASSGEDRAGSDTQYF,TGTGCCAGCAGTGGGGAGGACAGGGCCGGGTCAGATACGCAGTATTTT
TRBV2,-,-,TRBJ2-2,CASSVRGRAGELFF,TGTGCCAGCAGTGTTAGGGGTAGGGCCGGGGAGCTGTTTTTT
TRBV12-3/TRBV12-4,-,TRBD2,TRBJ2-1,CASSFSGRAGNEQFF,TGTGCCAGCAGTTTTAGCGGGAGGGCCGGTAATGAGCAGTTCTTC
TRBV7-9,many,-,TRBJ1-6,CASSLAATGSPLHF,TGTGCCAGCAGCTTAGCCGCAACAGGCTCACCCCTCCACTTT
TRBV5-1,few,TRBD2,TRBJ2-1,CASSILAEQFF,TGCGCCAGCAGCATACTAGCGGAGCAGTTCTTC
TRBV3-1,-,-,TRBJ2-1,CASSQGGEQFF,TGTGCCAGCAGCCAGGGGGGTGAGCAGTTCTTC
TRBV5-1,few,TRBD1,TRBJ2-6,CASSLDRGPQTGANVLTF,TGCGCCAGCAGCCTCGACAGGGGCCCGCAGACTGGGGCCAACGTCCTGACTTTC
TRBV5-1,-,TRBD2,TRBJ2-5,CASSSLAGEQETQYF,TGCGCCAGCAGCTCCCTAGCGGGGGAACAAGAGACCCAGTACTTC
TRBV12-3/TRBV12-4,-,TRBD2,TRBJ2-1,CASSLGGRALDEQFF,TGTGCCAGCAGTTTAGGCGGGAGGGCCCTAGATGAGCAGTTCTTC
TRBV7-8,-,TRBD2,TRBJ2-5,CASSGGGIPGLAGGETQYF,TGTGCCAGCAGTGGTGGGGGGATTCCAGGACTAGCCGGAGGGGAGACCCAGTACTTC
TRBV7-9,-,-,TRBJ2-7,CASSSRDHGEQYF,TGTGCCAGCAGCTCAAGGGACCATGGCGAGCAGTACTTC
TRBV11-1,few,TRBD1,TRBJ2-3,CASSLTRGWDSPTDTQYF,TGTGCCAGCAGCTTGACCAGAGGATGGGACAGTCCCACAGATACGCAGTATTTT
TRBV20-1,many,-,TRBJ2-3,CSASPGRDTQYF,TGCAGTGCTAGCCCCGGTCGGGATACGCAGTATTTT
TRBV2,-,-,TRBJ1-5,CASRRGIESNQPQHF,TGTGCCAGCAGGCGGGGGATAGAGAGCAATCAGCCCCAGCATTTT
TRBV9,few,TRBD1,TRBJ1-2,CASSVGTGYGYTF,TGTGCCAGCAGCGTCGGGACAGGCTATGGCTACACCTTC
TRBV5-1,once,TRBD1,TRBJ2-6,CASSSTGVSGANVLTF,TGCGCCAGCAGCTCCACAGGGGTCTCTGGGGCCAACGTCCTGACTTTC
TRBV20-1,few,-,TRBJ2-2,CSAREGGSLTGELFF,TGCAGTGCTAGAGAGGGGGGCTCCCTAACCGGGGAGCTGTTTTTT
TRBV11-3,-,-,TRBJ1-1,CASTLSLGTEAFF,TGTGCCAGCACCCTGTCATTGGGCACTGAAGCTTTCTTT
TRBV20-1,-,TRBD1,TRBJ1-2,CSLRDRDGYGYTF,TGCAGTCTTCGGGACAGGGATGGCTATGGCTACACCTTC
TRBV7-9,once,-,TRBJ1-1,CASSLPGGAVTEAFF,TGTGCCAGCAGCTTACCCGGGGGGGCGGTCACTGAAGCTTTCTTT
TRBV25-1,-,-,TRBJ2-3,CASSESGPVGDTQYF,TGTGCCAGCAGTGAATCTGGGCCCGTCGGAGATACGCAGTATTTT
TRBV5-1,many,TRBD1,TRBJ2-7,CASSLEQGANEQYF,TGCGCCAGCAGCTTGGAACAGGGGGCAAACGAGCAGTACTTC
TRBV12-3/TRBV12-4,few,TRBD2,TRBJ2-1,CASSPLGLAALSNEQFF,TGTGCCAGCAGTCCCCTAGGACTAGCGGCCCTAAGTAATGAGCAGTTCTTC
TRBV15,-,TRBD1,TRBJ1-1,CATSRLWYRGNTEAFF,TGTGCCACCAGCAGATTGTGGTACAGGGGGAACACTGAAGCTTTCTTT
TRBV30,few,-,TRBJ1-3,CAWSSTGPGNTIYF,TGTGCCTGGAGTTCAACAGGGCCTGGAAACACCATATATTTT
TRBV20-1,-,TRBD1,TRBJ2-5,CSARDYWTGGLEETQYF,TGCAGTGCTAGAGATTATTGGACAGGGGGCTTAGAAGAGACCCAGTACTTC
TRBV20-1,few,-,TRBJ1-5,CSARGPSVAQPQHF,TGCAGTGCTAGAGGACCTTCTGTGGCTCAGCCCCAGCATTTT
TRBV20-1,few,-,TRBJ2-2,CSAREPGAGGTGELFF,TGCAGTGCGCGAGAGCCCGGCGCCGGGGGCACCGGGGAGCTGTTTTTT
TRBV6-2/TRBV6-3,few,-,TRBJ2-5,CASSGNGETQYF,TGTGCCAGCAGTGGCAACGGAGAGACCCAGTACTTC
TRBV20-1,-,TRBD1,TRBJ2-3,CSAGGPGQGVPDTQYF,TGCAGTGCTGGAGGGCCAGGACAGGGAGTCCCAGATACGCAGTATTTT
TRBV24-1,-,-,TRBJ1-2,CATVLRGTNGYTF,TGTGCCACCGTCCTAAGGGGGACGAATGGCTACACCTTC
TRBV5-1,few,-,TRBJ2-7,CASSLAQYSEQYF,TGCGCCAGCAGCTTGGCTCAGTATAGCGAGCAGTACTTC
TRBV5-1,-,-,TRBJ1-4,CASSLRSTTNEKLFF,TGCGCCAGCAGCTTGCGGAGCACAACTAATGAAAAACTGTTTTTT
TRBV7-2,few,TRBD1,TRBJ2-5,CASSDRDRAKETQYF,TGTGCCAGCAGCGACCGGGACAGAGCAAAAGAGACCCAGTACTTC
TRBV7-9,few,-,TRBJ2-1,CASSLVHNEQFF,TGTGCCAGCAGCTTAGTCCACAATGAGCAGTTCTTC
TRBV5-1,-,-,TRBJ2-5,CATSPLVQETQYF,TGCGCCACCTCCCCCCTTGTCCAAGAGACCCAGTACTTC
TRBV5-8,few,-,TRBJ2-1,CASSLFAGSSREQFF,TGTGCCAGCAGCTTATTTGCGGGAAGTTCAAGAGAGCAGTTCTTC